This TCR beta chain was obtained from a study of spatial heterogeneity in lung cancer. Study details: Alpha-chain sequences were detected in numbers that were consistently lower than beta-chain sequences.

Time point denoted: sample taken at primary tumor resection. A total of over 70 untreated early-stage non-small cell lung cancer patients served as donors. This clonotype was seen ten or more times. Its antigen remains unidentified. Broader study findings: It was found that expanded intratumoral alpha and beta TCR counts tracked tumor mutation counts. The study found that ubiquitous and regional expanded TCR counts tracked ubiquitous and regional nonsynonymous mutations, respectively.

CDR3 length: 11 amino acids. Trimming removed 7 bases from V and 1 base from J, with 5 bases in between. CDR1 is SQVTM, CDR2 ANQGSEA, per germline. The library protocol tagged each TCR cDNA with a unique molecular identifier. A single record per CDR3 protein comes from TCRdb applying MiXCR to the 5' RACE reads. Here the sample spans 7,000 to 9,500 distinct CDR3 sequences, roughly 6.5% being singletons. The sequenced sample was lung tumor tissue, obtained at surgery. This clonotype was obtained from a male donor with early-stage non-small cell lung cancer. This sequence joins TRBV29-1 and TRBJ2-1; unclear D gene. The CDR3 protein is CSGSSYNEQFF. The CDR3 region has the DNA TGCAGCGGAAGTTCCTACAATGAGCAGTTCTTC.